The rows below give T cell receptor beta chains drawn from one sample of a study of blood T cell repertoires in COVID-19. TCRdb's copy holds only in-frame clones and misses some; the assay was immunoSEQ multiplex PCR. This table has around 320,000 clones, approximately 86% appearing once. Sequencing used peripheral blood. These receptors came from a young man with active or convalescent COVID-19. Each CDR3 is given with its conserved first and last residue. D genes are given only for firm matches. Where a row states a size, it is once, few, many or the class of an expanded clone; other rows omit it.

v_gene	j_gene	abundance	d_gene	CDR3aa	CDR3nt
TRBV2	TRBJ1-2	.	.	CASSGSGNLFYTF	TGTGCCAGCAGTGGGTCAGGGAACCTCTTCTACACCTTC
TRBV28	TRBJ2-7	.	.	CASREGQIYEQYF	TGTGCCAGCAGGGAAGGACAGATCTACGAGCAGTACTTC
TRBV29-1	TRBJ1-2	.	.	CSAAWGGYGYTF	TGCAGCGCCGCTTGGGGAGGCTATGGCTACACCTTC
TRBV6-2/TRBV6-3	TRBJ2-3	.	.	CASSYSPGLADTQYF	TGTGCCAGCAGTTACTCTCCCGGGTTGGCAGATACGCAGTATTTT
TRBV27	TRBJ2-1	.	.	CASSPGNEQFF	TGTGCCAGCAGCCCAGGTAATGAGCAGTTCTTC
TRBV5-6	TRBJ2-5	.	TRBD2	CASSLGPREGETQYF	TGTGCCAGCAGCTTGGGACCCCGGGAGGGGGAGACCCAGTACTTC
TRBV4-1	TRBJ1-6	.	.	CASSQDPLGGRNSPLHF	TGCGCCAGCAGCCAAGATCCCCTGGGGGGGCGAAATTCACCCCTCCACTTT
TRBV24-1	TRBJ2-1	.	TRBD2	CATSPRAGGFINEQFF	TGTGCCACCAGTCCTCGAGCGGGAGGTTTTATAAATGAGCAGTTCTTC
TRBV7-9	TRBJ2-5	.	.	CASSLGQFQETQYF	TGTGCCAGCAGCTTAGGACAGTTCCAAGAGACCCAGTACTTC
TRBV2	TRBJ1-1	.	TRBD1	CATPQGADTEAFF	TGTGCCACCCCACAGGGGGCGGACACTGAAGCTTTCTTT
TRBV7-6	TRBJ2-7	once	TRBD2	CASSPLAGGRYEQYF	TGTGCCAGCAGCCCTCTAGCGGGAGGTCGTTACGAGCAGTACTTC
TRBV14	TRBJ1-1	few	.	CASSPLQGLNTEAFF	TGTGCCAGCAGCCCCCTACAGGGATTGAACACTGAAGCTTTCTTT
TRBV4-1	TRBJ2-3	.	TRBD2	CASSRTGLAADTQYF	TGCGCCAGCAGCCGAACGGGACTAGCGGCAGATACGCAGTATTTT
TRBV11-2	TRBJ1-3	.	TRBD1	CASSAGQGAVGNTIYF	TGTGCCAGCAGCGCCGGACAGGGAGCAGTTGGAAACACCATATATTTT
TRBV12-3/TRBV12-4	TRBJ1-4	.	TRBD1	CASAGTGVEKLFF	TGTGCCAGTGCCGGGACAGGGGTTGAAAAACTGTTTTTT
TRBV27	TRBJ2-5	.	TRBD2	CASSRLAEQETQYF	TGTGCCAGCAGTAGACTAGCGGAACAAGAGACCCAGTACTTC
TRBV28	TRBJ1-3	.	.	CASSLEGIVSGNTIYF	TGTGCCAGCAGTTTGGAGGGGATCGTGTCTGGAAACACCATATATTTT
TRBV18	TRBJ1-1	.	TRBD1	CASSPIQGQNTEAFF	TGTGCCAGCTCACCGATACAGGGGCAGAACACTGAAGCTTTCTTT
TRBV10-3	TRBJ1-2	.	TRBD1	CAISEPRTGGVHGYTF	TGTGCCATCAGTGAGCCAAGGACAGGGGGCGTCCATGGCTACACCTTC
TRBV10-1	TRBJ1-2	once	.	CASRTIAAGYTF	TGCGCCAGCAGGACGATAGCGGCGGGCTACACCTTC
TRBV19	TRBJ2-3	.	.	CASSQTGPDTQYF	TGTGCCAGTAGTCAAACAGGGCCAGATACGCAGTATTTT
TRBV7-3	TRBJ1-3	once	.	CASSLDNSGNTIYF	TGTGCCAGCAGCTTAGACAACTCTGGAAACACCATATATTTT
TRBV7-9	TRBJ2-1	.	TRBD2	CASSLGVAGGPTFF	TGTGCCAGCAGCTTAGGAGTAGCGGGAGGGCCGACGTTCTTC
TRBV4-1	TRBJ2-2	once	.	CATGMYTGELFF	TGCGCCACGGGAATGTACACCGGGGAGCTGTTTTTT
TRBV19	TRBJ1-3	.	.	CASSMGISGNTIYF	TGTGCCAGTAGTATGGGCATCTCTGGAAACACCATATATTTT
TRBV5-4	TRBJ1-1	.	.	CASSLEPLGTEAFF	TGTGCCAGCAGCTTGGAACCCCTAGGCACTGAAGCTTTCTTT
TRBV6-1	TRBJ2-3	.	TRBD2	CASSGTSAIFTDTQYF	TGTGCCAGCAGTGGGACTAGCGCTATTTTCACAGATACGCAGTATTTT
TRBV5-1	TRBJ1-3	.	.	CASSSQQASSGNTIYF	TGCGCCAGCAGCTCCCAACAGGCGAGCTCTGGAAACACCATATATTTT
TRBV27	TRBJ2-5	.	.	CASSEGARKTQYF	TGTGCCAGCAGTGAAGGGGCGCGGAAGACCCAGTACTTC
TRBV9	TRBJ2-5	.	.	CASSVGGLGGMGETQYF	TGTGCCAGCAGCGTAGGCGGTTTGGGCGGGATGGGGGAGACCCAGTACTTC
TRBV13	TRBJ2-7	.	TRBD1	CASSLEGAGTDSYEQYF	TGTGCCAGCAGCTTAGAAGGGGCCGGGACAGATTCCTACGAGCAGTACTTC
TRBV14	TRBJ2-1	.	.	CASSHPGIRRNEQFF	TGTGCCAGCAGCCATCCCGGGATCCGGCGGAATGAGCAGTTCTTC
TRBV12-3/TRBV12-4	TRBJ2-3	.	.	CASASPGTDTQYF	TGTGCCAGCGCCTCCCCGGGCACAGATACGCAGTATTTT
TRBV2	TRBJ1-2	.	.	CASSESWGRGGYTF	TGTGCCAGCAGTGAATCTTGGGGGCGGGGGGGCTACACCTTC
TRBV7-9	TRBJ1-1	.	.	CASSLLESEAFF	TGTGCCAGCAGCCTCCTGGAGTCTGAAGCTTTCTTT
TRBV9	TRBJ1-1	.	TRBD1	CASSVGDRNTEAFF	TGTGCCAGCAGCGTAGGGGACAGAAACACTGAAGCTTTCTTT
TRBV6-2/TRBV6-3	TRBJ2-1	once	TRBD2	CASSLFLAGGDEQFF	TGTGCCAGCAGCCTCTTCCTAGCGGGAGGGGATGAGCAGTTCTTC
TRBV6-1	TRBJ2-6	.	.	CASSEANSGANVLTF	TGTGCCAGCAGTGAAGCCAACTCTGGGGCCAACGTCCTGACTTTC
TRBV7-9	TRBJ2-1	.	.	CASSPEVAYNEQFF	TGTGCCAGCAGCCCTGAGGTCGCCTACAATGAGCAGTTCTTC
TRBV13	TRBJ1-3	once	.	CASSPSGPGNTIYF	TGTGCCAGCAGCCCTAGTGGTCCAGGAAACACCATATATTTT
TRBV24-1	TRBJ2-1	.	TRBD2	CATSDKTSGNNEQFF	TGTGCCACCAGTGATAAGACTAGCGGGAACAATGAGCAGTTCTTC
TRBV4-1	TRBJ1-5	.	.	CASSQDQGLRGQPQHF	TGCGCCAGCAGCCAAGACCAAGGGCTCAGGGGTCAGCCCCAGCATTTT
TRBV10-3	TRBJ2-2	.	.	CAISDPPDSNTGELFF	TGTGCCATCAGTGACCCCCCAGATTCGAACACCGGGGAGCTGTTTTTT
TRBV7-2	TRBJ2-3	.	.	CASSLGLVGDF	TGTGCCAGCAGCTTAGGACTAGTCGGGGATTTT
TRBV4-1	TRBJ2-1	.	TRBD1	CASSQDRETGLFF	TGCGCCAGCAGCCAAGATAGGGAGACAGGGCTGTTCTTC
TRBV29-1	TRBJ2-3	.	TRBD1	CSVVRDRGLDTQYF	TGCAGCGTTGTACGAGACAGGGGGCTAGATACGCAGTATTTT
TRBV5-6	TRBJ2-5	.	TRBD2	CASSFGERGMVETQYF	TGTGCCAGCAGCTTCGGTGAGCGGGGGATGGTGGAGACCCAGTACTTC